The T cell receptor beta chain under discussion was sequenced for a study of CD8+CD57+ T cells in acquired aplastic anemia. Study as a whole: Sorting CD4+ and CD8+ cells gave DNA averaging approximately 2.9 ug.

This CDR3 spans 10 amino acids. Germline assignment: CDR1 SGHTA and CDR2 FQGTGA. V lost 9 bases to trimming and J lost 5 bases, with 8 bases between them. Investigators profiled TCR beta VDJ and CDR3 from genomic DNA template. MiXCR, run by TCRdb on the reads, gives a single entry per CDR3 protein. This sample has 250,000 to 350,000 distinct CDR3 sequences, with 55% to 65% found just once. Sequencing was done on a sample of sorted CD4+, CD8+, or CD8+CD57+ T cells (not recorded which) from PBMCs. This clonotype originated in a human donor with severe aplastic anemia or a healthy control (not recorded which). The V and J genes are TRBV7-3 and TRBJ2-7; no firm D call. The CDR3 region is CARQSDEQYF. Written as DNA, the CDR3 is TGTGCCAGACAGAGCGACGAGCAGTACTTC. The variable domain in full, completed from reference TRBV7-3 and TRBJ2-7, reads GAGVSQTPSNKVTEKGKYVELRCDPISGHTALYWYRQSLGQGPEFLIYFQGTGAADDSGLPNDRFFAVRPEGSVSTLKIQRTERGDSAVYLCARQSDEQYFGPGTRLTVT.